The 24 T cell receptor beta chains given below trace back to one sample, sequenced in a study of T-cell memory formation after mild COVID-19. A single record per CDR3 protein comes from TCRdb applying MiXCR to the 5' RACE reads. The top ten hold about 22% of the sample, which has about 57,000 distinct CDR3 sequences, 10% to 15% seen once. The specimen sequenced was PBMCs or a T cell subset sorted from them (not recorded which). These receptors were collected from a man aged 18 to 35 who had mild COVID-19 (a few samples of this study predate the infection). Cell type and time point are not known.

This clonotype was seen a single time. This sequence joins TRBV6-2 or TRBV6-3 and TRBJ2-5; TRBD2 matches at 14 bases. Germline assignment: CDR1 MNHEY and CDR2 SVGEGT. V was pared by 6 bases and J by 5 bases, with 5 bases of the junction left unmatched. This CDR3 contains 15 residues. The CDR3, as DNA: TGTGCCAGCAGCCCGGGACTAGCGGGGGCTGAGACCCAGTACTTC. Translated: CASSPGLAGAETQYF.

The chain joins TRBV20-1 to TRBJ2-7; D possibly corresponds to TRBD1 (6 bases). CDR1 DFQATT and CDR2 SNEGSKA come from the germline V gene (reference sequence). The CDR3 spans 13 residues. Written as DNA, the CDR3 is TGCAGTGTCAGACAGGATCCCTCCTCCGAGCAGTACGTC. Translating it yields CSVRQDPSSEQYV.

This clonotype was found many times. V usage is TRBV4-3 and J usage is TRBJ2-3, with D possibly TRBD1 on 6 matching bases. The CDR3 is 15 residues long. Germline CDR1 LGHNA, CDR2 YSLEER. Trimming shortened V by 1 base and J by 2 bases, and 10 bases separated the two germline ends. The CDR3 region is CASSQGTDNTDTQYF. CDR3 nucleotides: TGCGCCAGCAGCCAAGGGACAGATAACACAGATACGCAGTATTTT.

This clonotype was seen a handful of times. V gene TRBV15 combines with J gene TRBJ2-1, with TRBD2 identical over 8 bases. With V trimmed by 6 bases and J by 9 bases, 4 bases remained unmatched. Germline V CDR1 and CDR2: LNHNV, YYDKDF (reference sequence). The CDR3 runs to 12 residues. The CDR3 loop is CATRNAGGEQFF. CDR3 DNA: TGTGCCACCAGGAACGCGGGGGGTGAGCAGTTCTTC.

V is TRBV6-1 and J is TRBJ1-5, with no clear D. CDR1 is MNHNS and CDR2 is SASEGT in the germline V gene. V lost 7 bases to trimming and J lost 5 bases, with 9 bases between them. The length of the CDR3 is 12 residues. The CDR3 protein is CASTDTYQPQHF. CDR3 nucleotide sequence: TGTGCCAGCACAGACACTTATCAGCCCCAGCATTTT.

This clonotype was detected only a few times. The V call is TRBV29-1, the J call TRBJ2-3; 9 bases are a match to TRBD2. CDR1 is SQVTM, CDR2 ANQGSEA, per germline. The CDR3 is 15 amino acids. With V trimmed by 1 base and J by 3 bases, 5 bases remained unmatched. The CDR3 DNA reads as TGCAGCGTTGAAGTTGGGCGGGGGGGGACAGATACGCAGTATTTT. Residues: CSVEVGRGGTDTQYF.

As for this clonotype: One base away lies a much larger clone, so this may be a sequencing read error. This rearrangement joins TRBV4-3 to TRBJ2-1, with 7 bases lining up with TRBD1. This CDR3 is 16 amino acids long. Germline V gene lookup returns CDR1 LGHNA and CDR2 YSLEER. With V trimmed by 3 bases and J by 9 bases, 14 bases remained unmatched. DNA for the CDR3: TGCGCCAGCAGCCAGACCGGGACAGCATGCCGCCCTGAGCAGTTCTTC. Translating gives CASSQTGTACRPEQFF.

This clonotype was recorded a few times. The chain is built from TRBV24-1 and TRBJ2-3; no firm D call. In germline, CDR1 is KGHDR, CDR2 SFDVKD. The CDR3 loop spans 13 amino acids. The germline V and J ends were trimmed by 5 bases and 2 bases, with 7 bases remaining between them. The chain's CDR3 is CATSVPATDTQYF. The CDR3 DNA is TGTGCCACCAGTGTACCCGCCACAGATACGCAGTATTTT.

This clonotype has a count of ten or more. Written as DNA, the CDR3 is TGCGCCAGCAGCCAAGTCGTCCGGGACAGAAAAAACATTCAGTACTTC. It translates to CASSQVVRDRKNIQYF. This sequence joins TRBV4-1 and TRBJ2-4; 7 nucleotides agree with TRBD1. V was pared by 1 base and J by 4 bases, with 7 bases of the junction left unmatched. CDR1 is MGHRA, CDR2 YSYEKL, per germline. The CDR3 totals 16 residues.

In its sample, this clonotype was seen many times. The rearrangement links TRBV5-6 to TRBJ2-7; no firm D call. CDR1 and CDR2 from the germline V gene are SGHDT and YYEEEE. Trimming removed 0 bases from V and 4 bases from J, with 8 bases in between. This CDR3 region has 13 residues. The CDR3 sequence is CASSLGSPYEQYF. CDR3 DNA: TGTGCCAGCAGCTTGGGCAGTCCTTACGAGCAGTACTTC.

In its sample, this clonotype was seen a few times. This chain connects TRBV6-2 or TRBV6-3 to TRBJ2-4, with D perhaps TRBD1 or TRBD2 (6 bases each). The V gene's germline CDR1 is MNHEY and CDR2 SVGEGT. Trimming removed 6 bases from V and 2 bases from J, with 14 bases in between. CDR3 length equals 15 residues. CDR3 sequence reads: CASSQGGGSKNIQYF. The CDR3 DNA reads as TGTGCCAGCAGCCAAGGAGGGGGATCCAAAAACATTCAGTACTTC.

The V gene is TRBV6-1, the J gene TRBJ2-2; D is possibly TRBD1 (7 bases). The length of the CDR3 is 15 residues. Per germline, CDR1 MNHNS and CDR2 SASEGT. V gave up 11 bases and J gave up 5 bases, with 21 bases separating them. Written as DNA, the CDR3 is TGTGCCGCTAAAGGGGGCAGGGAGGAGACCGGGGAGCTGTTTTTT. Translating gives CAAKGGREETGELFF.

This clonotype was seen repeatedly, ten times or more. The chain has TRBV6-4 and TRBJ2-7, with D perhaps TRBD1 (6 bases). Deletions cut 2 bases from V and 4 bases from J, with 15 bases between. The CDR3 length is 15 residues. CDR1 MRHNA and CDR2 SNTAGT come from the germline V gene. The DNA for the CDR3 is TGTGCCAGCAGTGACGGAACAGGGAAAATTTACGAGCAGTACTTC. This translates into CASSDGTGKIYEQYF.

The rearrangement joins TRBV10-2 to TRBJ1-1, with unresolved D. V was cut by 6 bases and J by 1 base, with 9 bases left in between. Per the germline V gene, CDR1 is WSHSY and CDR2 is SAAADI. The CDR3 loop spans 13 amino acids. This chain's CDR3 is CASRVQANTEAFF. The DNA for the CDR3 is TGCGCCAGCAGGGTACAAGCGAACACTGAAGCTTTCTTT.

V gene TRBV20-1 combines with J gene TRBJ2-3; 11 bases fit TRBD2. The germline gives CDR1 DFQATT, CDR2 SNEGSKA (reference sequence). The length of the CDR3 is 13 residues. With 6 bases clipped from V and 10 bases from J, the junction kept 9 bases outside the gene matches. The CDR3 spells CSAQGLAAEAQYF. The CDR3 nucleotides read TGCAGTGCACAGGGACTAGCGGCCGAGGCGCAGTATTTT.

This chain joins TRBV6-5 and TRBJ1-2, with D possibly TRBD1 on 5 matching bases. The CDR3 has 13 residues. The V gene's germline CDR1 is MNHEY and CDR2 SVGAGI. V was trimmed by 5 bases and J by 8 bases, leaving 15 bases between them. DNA of the CDR3: TGTGCCAGCAGTGATCGTCAGGGCTGGGGCTACACCTTC. Its protein is CASSDRQGWGYTF.

This clonotype was seen a few times. CDR3 nucleotides: TGTGCCAGCAGCCAAAGACAGGGGGCCAACGAGCAGTACTTC. Encoded protein: CASSQRQGANEQYF. V usage is TRBV12-3 or TRBV12-4 and J usage is TRBJ2-7; TRBD1 agrees at 10 bases. V dropped 6 bases and J dropped 5; count of bases not matched to a gene: 7. This CDR3 is 14 amino acids long.

In this sample, this clonotype turned up many times. The rearrangement links TRBV27 to TRBJ1-2; D is possibly TRBD1 (6 bases). CDR1 is MNHEY and CDR2 is SMNVEV in the germline V gene (reference sequence). V was shortened by 4 bases and J by 4 bases, with 13 bases between the two germline ends. The CDR3 contains 14 residues. Written as DNA, the CDR3 is TGTGCCAGCAGTTCCAAGGGGGGTGGCTATGGCTACACCTTC. It yields the protein CASSSKGGGYGYTF.

The chain is built from TRBV7-9 and TRBJ2-7, with D tentatively TRBD2 (5 bases). Trimming shortened V by 5 bases and J by 4 bases, and 9 bases separated the two germline ends. Germline V gene data show CDR1 as SEHNR and CDR2 as FQNEAQ (reference sequence). This CDR3 comprises 12 residues. The CDR3 DNA sequence: TGTGCCAGCAGCCAGGACTGGTACGAGCAGTACGTC. Translated, it gives CASSQDWYEQYV.

This clonotype showed up just a few times. A junction end diverges from the germline sequence, so it may reflect a read error. V is TRBV7-7 and J is TRBJ2-5; TRBD1 might be the D (5 bases). Per the germline V gene, CDR1 is SSHAT and CDR2 is FNYEAQ (reference sequence). The CDR3 is 14 amino acids. CDR3 coding DNA: TGTGCTAGCAGCCCGCAGCAGGGACAAGAGACCCAGTACTTC. Translating gives CASSPQQGQETQYF.

Ten or more counts support this clonotype. The V and J genes are TRBV29-1 and TRBJ2-3; 8 bases line up with TRBD2. The germline CDR1 and CDR2 sequences are SQVTM and ANQGSEA. The V and J ends lost 4 bases and 4 bases, in that order; junction bases with no gene match: 4. This CDR3 has 13 residues. The DNA for the CDR3 is TGCAGCGTTGCACGGGGGGGCCCAGATACGCAGTATTTT. Protein product: CSVARGGPDTQYF.

This chain connects TRBV7-2 to TRBJ2-5; 12 bases are shared with TRBD1. Germline V gives CDR1 SGHTA, CDR2 FQGNSA. V trimming: 4 bases; J trimming: 5 bases; junction bases outside the gene matches: 2. The CDR3 totals 14 residues. CDR3 loop: CASSWDRGLETQYF. The CDR3 DNA is TGTGCCAGCAGCTGGGACAGGGGGCTGGAGACCCAGTACTTC.

The chain couples TRBV11-3 to TRBJ2-1, with 9 bases matching TRBD1. CDR1 and CDR2 (germline): SGHNT, YENEEA. The V gene end was trimmed by 3 bases and the J gene end by 5 bases; junction bases not matched to a gene: 8. CDR3 length equals 16 residues. The CDR3 sequence: CASSFQQGASNNEQFF. The CDR3 region has the DNA TGTGCCAGCAGCTTTCAACAGGGGGCGAGCAACAATGAGCAGTTCTTC.

This clonotype has just a few counts. This chain links TRBV20-1 with TRBJ2-7; D gene unclear. The CDR3 covers 13 residues. Germline-derived CDR1 and CDR2 are DFQATT and SNEGSKA (reference sequence). Trimming pared 0 bases from V and 3 bases from J, leaving 9 bases between. DNA of the CDR3: TGCAGTGCTAGAGATCAGGCTGGCTACGAGCAGTACTTC. Residues: CSARDQAGYEQYF.